This T cell receptor beta chain was captured by sequencing in a study of T-cell reconstitution after alpha-beta-depleted transplantation in children. Regarding the study as a whole: The origin of high day-60 TCRbeta diversity in some patients lay in surviving recipient T cells and thymic progenitors. Several hundred expanded graft clones reportedly were the source of alpha-beta T cells about two months after transplant. T-cell counts and diversity at one year following transplant were attributed mainly to newly produced T cells.

Using unique molecular identifiers, the investigators prepared the TCRbeta library. Each CDR3 protein gets one entry after TCRdb re-called the PCR reads with MiXCR. This sample has more than 90,000 distinct CDR3 sequences, with about 9.4% found just once. There are many counts of this clonotype. Its matching antigen is unknown. The receptor was isolated from a boy aged 2 to 10 with acute lymphoblastic leukemia, due to receive a stem cell transplant. The material was PBMCs, obtained before TCRalphabeta/CD19-depleted stem cell transplant.

The CDR3 spells CASSYRAGVHQETQYF. CDR3 nucleotides: TGTGCCAGCAGCTACCGAGCGGGAGTGCACCAAGAGACCCAGTACTTC. The chain couples TRBV5-6 to TRBJ2-5; the match to TRBD2 covers 8 bases. This CDR3 has 16 residues. Germline lookup yields CDR1 SGHDT and CDR2 YYEEEE. V lost 3 bases to trimming and J lost 0 bases; unmatched junction nucleotides: 7.